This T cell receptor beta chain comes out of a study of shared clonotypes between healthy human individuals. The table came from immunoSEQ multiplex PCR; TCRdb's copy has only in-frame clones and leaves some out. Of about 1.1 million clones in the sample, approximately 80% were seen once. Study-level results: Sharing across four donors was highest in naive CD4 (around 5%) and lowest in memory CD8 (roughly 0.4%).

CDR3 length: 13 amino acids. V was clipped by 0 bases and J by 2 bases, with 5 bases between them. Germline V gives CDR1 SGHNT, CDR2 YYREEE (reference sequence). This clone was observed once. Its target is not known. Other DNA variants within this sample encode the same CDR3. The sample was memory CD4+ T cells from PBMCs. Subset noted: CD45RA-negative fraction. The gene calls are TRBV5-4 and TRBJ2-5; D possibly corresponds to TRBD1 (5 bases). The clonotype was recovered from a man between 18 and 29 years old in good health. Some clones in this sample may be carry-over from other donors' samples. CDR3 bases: TGTGCCAGCAGCTTGGGACAGCAAGAGACCCAGTACTTC. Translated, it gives CASSLGQQETQYF.